A single T cell receptor (beta chain) is shown here with its context. Participants, about 18 to 100 years old, spanned 24 US areas. Exposed enrollees had met someone with a PCR-confirmed or clinician-diagnosed COVID-19 case at some point within the 2 weeks before study entry. This sample was taken from a study of blood T cell repertoires in COVID-19. Background on the study: Acute-phase and convalescent COVID-19 samples originated in the United States, Italy and Spain. The analysed material was cDNA or gDNA that came from T cells, B-cell-depleted T cells, or PBMCs.

The protocol was immunoSEQ multiplex PCR, while the TCRdb copy is restricted to in-frame clones and leaves out a portion. The sample consists of a few hundred thousand clones, 80% to 90% of them appearing once. This TCR came from a woman aged 25 to 39 who had been exposed to COVID-19. The specimen sequenced was PBMCs or T cells enriched from blood (not recorded which).

DNA for the CDR3: TGTGCCAGCAGCCTGACAAATCCCCCCTACGAGCAGTACTTC. It specifies CASSLTNPPYEQYF. The V and J genes are TRBV7-9 and TRBJ2-7; no definite D call. The V gene's germline CDR1 is SEHNR and CDR2 FQNEAQ (reference sequence). The CDR3 spans 14 residues. Trimming left V 5 bases short and J 2 bases short, with 13 bases between.